Listed below are T cell receptor beta chains from one sample, sequenced in a study of cytomegalovirus exposure and HLA in healthy donors. Data came from immunoSEQ multiplex PCR; TCRdb stores just in-frame clones and leaves some out. The table records around 140,000 clones, roughly four fifths of them present only once. The material sequenced was PBMCs. The receptors shown here come from a male donor in good health and CMV-seronegative. The CDR3 runs from the conserved cysteine through the conserved F or W. A D gene is named only where the DNA matches it firmly. Not all rows give a size; the values are once, few, many and, for expanded clones, a class.

v_gene	d_gene	j_gene	abundance	len	CDR3nt	CDR3aa
TRBV4-3	-	TRBJ1-2	-	14	TGCGCCAGCAGCCAAGAGCGCGGGGGGGGTGGCTACACCTTC	CASSQERGGGGYTF
TRBV7-2	-	TRBJ1-3	-	15	TGTGCCAGCAGCGCCCTGACAGATTACAGGAACACCATATATTTT	CASSALTDYRNTIYF
TRBV4-3	-	TRBJ2-3	-	16	TGCGCCAGCAGCCCTCTCTCGGCGGGGAGCACAGATACGCAGTATTTT	CASSPLSAGSTDTQYF
TRBV4-2	TRBD1	TRBJ2-7	-	16	TGTGCCAGCAGCCAAGAGGGCCGACAGGGGGCGTACGAGCAGTACTTC	CASSQEGRQGAYEQYF
TRBV19	-	TRBJ1-2	-	12	TGTGCCAGTAGTATCCTGAACTATGGCTACACCTTC	CASSILNYGYTF
TRBV10-3	-	TRBJ2-7	-	16	TGTGCCATCAGTGAGAGTCTTTCGGGAGGACAGAGCGAGCAGTACTTC	CAISESLSGGQSEQYF
TRBV7-8	-	TRBJ2-7	-	14	TGTGCCAGCAGCTTAGCGCAGGGTACCTACGAGCAGTACTTC	CASSLAQGTYEQYF
TRBV7-9	-	TRBJ1-1	-	14	TGTGCCAGCAGCTTAAAACAGTCGAACACTGAAGCTTTCTTT	CASSLKQSNTEAFF
TRBV5-5	-	TRBJ1-2	-	15	TGTGCCAGCAGTCAAACCGACATGGCAGTTTATGGCTACACCTTC	CASSQTDMAVYGYTF
TRBV7-3	TRBD2	TRBJ2-3	few	16	TGTGCCAGCAGCTTAACGTCTAGCGGGAGGGCTGATACGCAGTATTTT	CASSLTSSGRADTQYF
TRBV2	TRBD1	TRBJ1-1	-	14	TGTGCCAGCAGTAAGGACAGGGTCGACACTGAAGCTTTCTTT	CASSKDRVDTEAFF
TRBV28	-	TRBJ2-3	few	10	TGTGCCTCCGGGGGTGATACGCAGTATTTT	CASGGDTQYF
TRBV29-1	-	TRBJ2-7	-	12	TGCAGCGCCGTACAGGGAACTAGGGAGCAGTACTTC	CSAVQGTREQYF
TRBV19	-	TRBJ2-5	-	16	TGTGCCAGTAGCATCAGGGGCCTCTTATTGTCAGAGACCCAGTACTTC	CASSIRGLLLSETQYF
TRBV6-4	TRBD2	TRBJ2-3	few	15	TGTGCCAGCAGTGGGACTAGCGGGAAGCCAGATACGCAGTATTTT	CASSGTSGKPDTQYF
TRBV13	-	TRBJ2-5	-	13	TGTGCCAGCTCAGGGGGAGGTAAAGAGACCCAGTACTTC	CASSGGGKETQYF
TRBV4-1	TRBD2	TRBJ2-1	-	16	TGCGCCAGCAGCCACCCCGCTAGCGGATTTTACAATGAGCAGTTCTTC	CASSHPASGFYNEQFF
TRBV2	TRBD2	TRBJ2-5	few	15	TGTGCCAGCAGTGAGCCGGGACTAGGGCAAGAGACCCAGTACTTC	CASSEPGLGQETQYF
TRBV25-1	-	TRBJ1-2	-	16	TGTGCCAGCAGTGGGTACTACAAGGCTTCCTTCTATGGCTACACCTTC	CASSGYYKASFYGYTF
TRBV14	-	TRBJ1-1	-	11	TGTGCCAGAAAGAGGGGGACTGAAGCTTTCTTT	CARKRGTEAFF
TRBV27	TRBD1	TRBJ1-1	-	14	TGTGCCAGTAACACGGACAGGTGGGCCGCTGAAGCTTTCTTT	CASNTDRWAAEAFF
TRBV30	TRBD1	TRBJ1-2	-	13	TGTGCCTGGAGCCCACAGGGGGCGGGTGGCTACACCTTC	CAWSPQGAGGYTF
TRBV9	-	TRBJ1-1	-	15	TGTGCCAGCTCCTTAATGTCGGGGGGGAACACTGAAGCTTTCTTT	CASSLMSGGNTEAFF
TRBV19	TRBD2	TRBJ2-1	-	15	TGTGCCAGTAGTCTAGCGGGAGGGCATTACAATGAGCAGTTCTTC	CASSLAGGHYNEQFF
TRBV29-1	-	TRBJ2-7	-	12	TGCAGCGTGGGGGGATCGGGCTACGAGCAGTACTTC	CSVGGSGYEQYF
TRBV4-3	-	TRBJ2-5	-	16	TGCGCCAGCAGCCAAGAACTGACAGGCATTGGGGAGACCCAGTACTTC	CASSQELTGIGETQYF
TRBV6-5	TRBD2	TRBJ2-7	once	15	TGTGCCAGCAGTCAAAGACTAGCGGGATCCCACGAGCAGTACTTC	CASSQRLAGSHEQYF
TRBV11-2	TRBD2	TRBJ2-3	-	15	TGTGCCAGCTGTCCTCCGGGACTAGGGGGGGATACGCAGTATTTT	CASCPPGLGGDTQYF
TRBV11-2	TRBD1	TRBJ2-2	-	16	TGTGCCAGCAGCGGACAGGGTTGGGGGGTGTTCCGGGAGCTGTTTTTT	CASSGQGWGVFRELFF
TRBV7-3	TRBD2	TRBJ2-3	-	16	TGTGCCAGCAGCTTTTCCAGCGGGAGAGGCGGAGATACGCAGTATTTT	CASSFSSGRGGDTQYF
TRBV6-1	-	TRBJ1-4	-	13	TGTGCCAGCCTGTGGGGGGGCCTTGAAAAACTGTTTTTT	CASLWGGLEKLFF
TRBV13	TRBD2	TRBJ2-2	-	16	TGTGCCAGCAGCACGGGACTAGCGGGGACCACCGGGGAGCTGTTTTTT	CASSTGLAGTTGELFF
TRBV5-6	-	TRBJ2-3	once	15	TGTGCCAGCAGCTTAGGACTCCCCCCAGGAGATACGCAGTATTTT	CASSLGLPPGDTQYF
TRBV6-5	TRBD1	TRBJ2-7	-	15	TGTGCCAGCAGTCGAACAGGGGGCTTCTCCTACGAGCAGTACTTC	CASSRTGGFSYEQYF
TRBV4-2	-	TRBJ2-3	-	20	TGTGCCAGCAGCCAAGTTTCAGGGGGGACAGAGAGGATTCGCACAGATACGCAGTATTTT	CASSQVSGGTERIRTDTQYF
TRBV4-2	TRBD2	TRBJ2-3	once	17	TGTGCCAGCAGCCAAGATCCCCCAGCGGGAGAGGCAGATACGCAGTATTTT	CASSQDPPAGEADTQYF
TRBV18	-	TRBJ1-2	-	13	TGTGCCAGCTCACTCGACAGCCTCTATGGCTACACCTTC	CASSLDSLYGYTF
TRBV5-6	TRBD1	TRBJ1-5	-	14	TGTGCCAGCAGTTCCGGGACAGGCAATCAGCCCCAGCATTTT	CASSSGTGNQPQHF
TRBV5-1	TRBD1	TRBJ1-1	-	16	TGCGCCAGCAGCTTGGCCCCAACAGGGGGAGGTACTGAAGCTTTCTTT	CASSLAPTGGGTEAFF
TRBV6-1	TRBD2	TRBJ2-3	-	16	TGTGCCAGCAGTGAAGGTCTAGCGGGAGCTTCAGATACGCAGTATTTT	CASSEGLAGASDTQYF
TRBV30	TRBD1	TRBJ2-7	-	15	TGTGCCTGGAGTCGCGACAGGGGGAATTTCTACGAGCAGTACTTC	CAWSRDRGNFYEQYF
TRBV6-5	TRBD1	TRBJ1-2	-	14	TGTGCCAGCAGTTACTATGACAGGGCGGATGGCTACACCTTC	CASSYYDRADGYTF
TRBV7-3	-	TRBJ1-4	-	13	TGTGCCAGCAGTGAAGAGCCCAGGGGAAAACTGTTTTTT	CASSEEPRGKLFF
TRBV28	-	TRBJ2-1	-	10	TGTGCCAGCAGGGGCCATGAGCAGTTCTTC	CASRGHEQFF
TRBV10-1	TRBD2	TRBJ2-7	-	14	TGCGCCAGCAGTGAGCCGGGACTAGATACCGAGCAGTACTTC	CASSEPGLDTEQYF
TRBV5-6	-	TRBJ2-2	-	14	TGTGCCAGCAGCTTGGTGCGGGGCACCGGGGAGCTGTTTTTT	CASSLVRGTGELFF
TRBV6-5	-	TRBJ1-1	-	16	TGTGCCAGCAGTTACCAGTCGCGGGGGATCTACGCTGAAGCTTTCTTT	CASSYQSRGIYAEAFF
TRBV7-2	TRBD2	TRBJ2-5	-	16	TGTGCCAGCAGCTTATCGGTGACTAGCGGGCAAGAGACCCAGTACTTC	CASSLSVTSGQETQYF
TRBV5-6	TRBD1	TRBJ2-1	-	15	TGTGCCAGCAGCGCCGGGACAGACTACTACAATGAGCAGTTCTTC	CASSAGTDYYNEQFF
TRBV6-5	TRBD2	TRBJ2-7	-	16	TGTGCCAGCAGTTACTCGGTAGCGGGAGGGTCCTACGAGCAGTACTTC	CASSYSVAGGSYEQYF
TRBV19	TRBD1	TRBJ2-1	-	15	TGTGCCAGTAGTTGGGTCAGGGGGCAAGGGAATGAGCAGTTCTTC	CASSWVRGQGNEQFF
TRBV19	TRBD1	TRBJ2-1	-	15	TGTGCCAGTAGGCCCGGGACAGGGAATGTCAATGAGCAGTTCTTC	CASRPGTGNVNEQFF
TRBV19	TRBD1	TRBJ2-3	-	15	TGTGCCAGTAGTCTCAAGGGGGCGGCGACAGATACGCAGTATTTT	CASSLKGAATDTQYF
TRBV6-4	-	TRBJ2-7	-	16	TGTGCCAGCATGCAAAAATACAGGGATCCGGCTCGTGAGCAGTACTTC	CASMQKYRDPAREQYF
TRBV27	-	TRBJ1-1	-	13	TGTGCCAGCAGTTTCGGGGTCGGCACTGAAGCTTTCTTT	CASSFGVGTEAFF